The clone carrying this T cell receptor beta chain was observed a few times. Sorting with CD45RO/CCR7/CD25/CD127/CD95/CD27 yielded naive, central memory, regulatory and stem-like memory CD4+ cells. V lost 0 bases, J lost 8 bases, and 10 bases lay in between. Germline assignment: CDR1 GTSNPN and CDR2 SVGIG (reference sequence). The length of the CDR3 is 13 residues. Sequencing targeted expressed TCRB transcripts, as all isolated RNA had been reverse transcribed. Generated by immunoSEQ multiplex PCR, the TCRdb table keeps only in-frame clones and is missing some. Among about 290,000 clones listed, about 7.8% were seen once. These data come from a study of beta chain features in type 1 diabetes. The wider study: Patients did not differ from healthy donors in age, gender or cell yield.

Sequenced material: central memory CD4+ T cells from blood. This sequence originates from a woman between 18 and 29 years old in good health. The chain recombines TRBV30 with TRBJ2-2; D gene uncertain. The CDR3 is CAWSVRSAGELFF. CDR3 bases: TGTGCCTGGAGTGTACGGAGTGCTGGGGAGCTGTTTTTT.